This T cell receptor beta chain stems from a study of OX40 agonist ivuxolimab in advanced cancers. Study-level results: On average, CD8+ T cells had more expanded clones than CD4+.

With regard to this clone: Its matching antigen is unknown.

Method: immunoSEQ multiplex PCR; TCRdb's copy keeps in-frame clones and lacks some. The sample has 13,000 to 15,000 clones, 70% to 80% seen once; the top ten hold 16%. After removal of 3 bases from V and 2 bases from J, the junction contained 7 bases not matched to a gene. The CDR3 runs 16 residues. Per germline, CDR1 LNHDA and CDR2 SQIVND (reference sequence). The sequencing here drew on CD4+ or CD8+ T cells sorted from blood, taken in a trial of the OX40 agonist ivuxolimab. The chain joins TRBV19 to TRBJ2-5, with 9 bases matching TRBD1. The clonotype originates from an adult with an advanced solid tumor such as melanoma, head and neck, liver or kidney cancer. CDR3 sequence reads: CASSIGTGPIQETQYF. The CDR3 coding sequence is TGTGCCAGTAGTATCGGGACAGGGCCTATTCAAGAGACCCAGTACTTC.